The TCR beta chain described here comes from a study of a mutant IDH1 vaccine in newly diagnosed glioma. Turning to the study itself: There were approximately 62% males and about 38% females among treated patients, whose mean age was about 40 years.

To note about this clone: The antigen is not known.

The study, taken as a whole, reports: Apparently, pseudoprogression bore no relation to changes among the top peripheral T cell clonotypes.

Germline V gene data show CDR1 as WSHSY and CDR2 as SAAADI. CDR3 length: 10 amino acids. After removal of 7 bases from V and 7 bases from J, the junction contained 1 base not matched to a gene. The method was immunoSEQ multiplex PCR; TCRdb's version includes in-frame clones alone and lacks a portion of them. The data contain 30,000 to 40,000 clones, approximately 80% of them singletons. Time point reported: week 23, last vaccination. The study gave 300 ug of mutant IDH1 20-mer peptide per vaccine dose, with topical imiquimod. Donors' newly diagnosed IDH1-mutant WHO grade 3 or 4 astrocytomas lacked nuclear ATRX.

This material consisted of PBMCs, taken from a glioma patient whose treatment included an IDH1 peptide vaccine. The V and J genes are TRBV10-2 and TRBJ2-7; TRBD2 matches at 7 bases. The TCR was taken from a man aged 35 to 55 with glioma. CDR3 sequence (DNA): TGCGCCAGCATGGGGGGGGAGCAGTACTTC. This codes for CASMGGEQYF.